A single sample is the source of the 25 T cell receptor beta chains below, sequenced in a study of blood T cell repertoires in COVID-19 (dated by TCRdb to 2018 to 2020). The library was produced with the immunoSEQ multiplex PCR assay. This immuneACCESS table, as held by TCRdb, lists in-frame sequences with V and J called but not all clones. Of the missing ones, under half trace to an unresolved V gene in checked studies; the others have no known cause. For this sample there are about 140,000 clones; roughly 85% appear just once. The top ten clones comprise around 3% of the sample. The sequenced sample was peripheral blood. These receptors were collected from a man between 50 and 59 years old with acute or convalescent COVID-19.

J is TRBJ1-1 and V is TRBV19, with D tentatively TRBD1 (5 bases). Between the trimmed V and J ends, which lost 6 bases and 1 base, there was a span of 12 bases. Germline V lookup: CDR1 LNHDA, CDR2 SQIVND (reference sequence). This CDR3 region has 14 residues. This CDR3 is CASSPGGTNTEAFF. The CDR3 region has the DNA TGTGCCAGTAGCCCGGGGGGTACGAACACTGAAGCTTTCTTT.

Only one count was recorded for this clone. The chain recombines TRBV27 with TRBJ2-3, with D tentatively TRBD1 (5 bases). The germline V gene has CDR1 MNHEY and CDR2 SMNVEV (reference sequence). V lost 1 base, J lost 4 bases, and 12 bases lay in between. The CDR3 totals 15 residues. DNA for the CDR3: TGTGCCAGCAGTTTATTATCAGGGTTCCCAGATACGCAGTATTTT. Translating gives CASSLLSGFPDTQYF.

V gene TRBV7-6 combines with J gene TRBJ1-6; D uncertain. The CDR3 consists of 13 residues. Germline CDR1 reads SGHVS; CDR2 reads FNYEAQ. V was trimmed by 1 base and J by 7 bases, leaving 5 bases between them. Written as DNA, the CDR3 is TGTGCCAGCAGCTTAGGTGCGAATTCACCCCTCCACTTT. Encoded protein: CASSLGANSPLHF.

J is TRBJ1-2 and V is TRBV19; weak D call: TRBD1 (5 bases). In germline, CDR1 is LNHDA, CDR2 SQIVND (reference sequence). Trimming shortened V by 4 bases and J by 4 bases, and 16 bases separated the two germline ends. This CDR3 region has 15 residues. Written as DNA, the CDR3 is TGTGCCAGTAGTAAAGGGGCCCCTTCCCGCTATGGCTACACCTTC. Translated, it gives CASSKGAPSRYGYTF.

This clone occurred once. The chain links TRBV24-1 to TRBJ2-3; a possible D gene is TRBD1 (5 bases). V lost 9 bases, J lost 4 bases, and 19 bases lay in between. This CDR3 comprises 15 residues. Per germline, CDR1 KGHDR and CDR2 SFDVKD. For the CDR3, the DNA is TGTGCCACCGAAAGTGGGGCCGGACGGGCAGATACGCAGTATTTT. This codes for CATESGAGRADTQYF.

V and J are TRBV6-5 and TRBJ1-2, with D tentatively TRBD1 (5 bases). V lost 6 bases and J 6 bases, leaving 11 bases between the germline ends. The CDR3 loop spans 12 amino acids. CDR1 and CDR2 from the germline V gene are MNHEY and SVGAGI. Written as DNA, the CDR3 is TGTGCCAGCAGCCCCCAGGGTCATGGCTACACCTTC. Translation: CASSPQGHGYTF.

The chain links TRBV14 to TRBJ2-1; 10 bases are shared with TRBD1. Germline loops: CDR1 SGHDN, CDR2 FVKESK. Trimming removed 4 bases from V and 4 bases from J; junction bases left unmatched: 10. The CDR3 is 17 residues long. For the CDR3, the DNA is TGTGCCAGCAGCCCAAAGGGCCCGGGACAGGGGTACAATGAGCAGTTCTTC. Translation: CASSPKGPGQGYNEQFF.

This clone appeared a single time. J is TRBJ1-2 and V is TRBV18; the D gene is possibly TRBD1 (5 bases). The CDR3 consists of 16 residues. Deletions cut 1 base from V and 1 base from J, with 13 bases between. CDR1 and CDR2 from the germline V gene are KGHSH and LQKENI. The CDR3 DNA is TGTGCCAGCTCACCACAGGAGCCCCAGGGTAACTATGGCTACACCTTC. This codes for CASSPQEPQGNYGYTF. Using reference TRBV18 and TRBJ1-2 for the parts outside the CDR3, the full variable domain is NAGVMQNPRHLVRRRGQEARLRCSPMKGHSHVYWYRQLPEEGLKFMVYLQKENIIDESGMPKERFSAEFPKEGPSILRIQQVVRGDSAAYFCASSPQEPQGNYGYTFGSGTRLTVV.

In nucleotides, the CDR3 is TGTGCCAGCAGCATTGGACTAGCGGGTGGAGATACGCAGTATTTT. Translated: CASSIGLAGGDTQYF. This chain joins TRBV11-2 and TRBJ2-3, with TRBD2 matching 11 bases. The length of the CDR3 is 15 residues. The germline V gene has CDR1 SGHAT and CDR2 FQNNGV. Germline trimming cut 5 bases from V and 5 bases from J; bases unmatched to any gene: 6.

Many counts were recorded for this clone. The same CDR3 is also encoded by other DNA sequences in this sample. The chain couples TRBV9 to TRBJ2-5; D remains unclear. Trimming stripped 0 bases from V and 1 base from J, with 7 bases between. Per the germline V gene, CDR1 is SGDLS and CDR2 is YYNGEE. The CDR3 sequence is 14 residues long. CDR3 amino acids: CASSVGGSQETQYF. The CDR3 DNA reads TGTGCCAGCAGCGTAGGAGGCAGCCAAGAGACCCAGTACTTC.

The CDR3 DNA reads TGCGCCAGCAGCTTGGACCAACAGCATGAAAAACTGTTTTTT. Encoded protein: CASSLDQQHEKLFF. The V and J genes are TRBV5-1 and TRBJ1-4; D is unresolved. Germline values: CDR1 SGHRS, CDR2 YFSETQ. Trimming took off 0 bases at V and 6 bases at J, with 9 bases between the two ends. This CDR3 contains 14 residues.

The J gene is TRBJ1-2, the V gene TRBV28, with 8 bases identical to TRBD1. Trimming took 5 bases from V and 4 from J; bases not matched to a gene: 6. Germline loops: CDR1 MDHEN, CDR2 SYDVKM. This CDR3 is 14 amino acids long. The CDR3 here is CASSIDRGVYGYTF. The CDR3 region has the DNA TGTGCCAGCAGTATCGACAGGGGCGTCTATGGCTACACCTTC.

The chain links TRBV24-1 to TRBJ1-2, with 7 nucleotides matching TRBD1. V lost 10 bases to trimming and J lost 0 bases; unmatched junction nucleotides: 4. CDR1 and CDR2 (germline): KGHDR, SFDVKD. This CDR3 spans 13 amino acids. CDR3 residues: CATDREANYGYTF. CDR3 bases: TGTGCCACAGACAGGGAAGCTAACTATGGCTACACCTTC.

This clone was seen just once. J is TRBJ2-4 and V is TRBV5-8; TRBD2 aligns across 14 bases. The CDR3 consists of 16 residues. Germline V gene lookup returns CDR1 SGHTS and CDR2 YDEGEE. V shed 7 bases, J shed 8 bases, and the junction held 11 bases outside the gene matches. The CDR3 coding sequence is TGTGCCAGCTGGATGACTAGCGGGAGGGCCAGGGACATTCAGTACTTC. Amino acids: CASWMTSGRARDIQYF.

The chain couples TRBV29-1 to TRBJ2-2; the D gene is possibly TRBD1 (5 bases). Germline V gives CDR1 SQVTM, CDR2 ANQGSEA. The CDR3 is 14 amino acids. V was clipped by 6 bases and J by 1 base, with 12 bases between them. The CDR3 sequence: CSVLGPMNTGELFF. The CDR3 nucleotides read TGCAGCGTGCTGGGGCCTATGAACACCGGGGAGCTGTTTTTT.

This clone was picked up a small number of times. V and J are TRBV9 and TRBJ2-1, with 12 bases fitting TRBD1. The CDR3 totals 15 residues. V lost 3 bases to trimming and J lost 7 bases; unmatched junction nucleotides: 5. Germline CDR1 SGDLS, CDR2 YYNGEE. The CDR3 here is CASSAGTGGVNEQFF. The CDR3 nucleotides are TGTGCCAGCAGCGCTGGGACAGGGGGCGTGAATGAGCAGTTCTTC.

The genes are TRBV6-4 and TRBJ2-2; D may be TRBD1 (6 bases). This CDR3 comprises 14 residues. Germline CDR1 MRHNA, CDR2 SNTAGT. Trimming took off 2 bases at V and 2 bases at J, with 6 bases between the two ends. The CDR3 bases are TGTGCCAGCAGTGACGGGACAAACACCGGGGAGCTGTTTTTT. Amino acid sequence: CASSDGTNTGELFF.

The J gene is TRBJ2-7, the V gene TRBV18, with a weak D call TRBD1 (6 bases). The CDR3 totals 14 residues. With 2 bases removed from V and 3 bases from J, the gap between germline ends came to 11 bases. CDR1 and CDR2 (germline): KGHSH, LQKENI. The CDR3: CASSPRTDDYEQYF. Here the CDR3 DNA reads TGTGCCAGCTCACCAAGGACAGACGACTACGAGCAGTACTTC.

The genes are TRBV6-6 and TRBJ1-1, with 7 bases identical to TRBD1. Trimming took 6 bases from V and 4 from J; bases not matched to a gene: 8. CDR3 length equals 14 residues. CDR1 MNHNY and CDR2 SVGAGI come from the germline V gene (reference sequence). CDR3 coding DNA: TGTGCCAGCAGGCGTTACAGGGGCGCCACTGAAGCTTTCTTT. It specifies CASRRYRGATEAFF.

This clone has a handful of counts. The chain carries TRBV19 and TRBJ1-2; TRBD1 matches at 8 bases. Losses at the gene ends were 5 bases for V and 1 base for J; bases not matched to a gene: 6. CDR3 length equals 15 residues. Germline values: CDR1 LNHDA, CDR2 SQIVND (reference sequence). The CDR3 DNA reads as TGTGCCAGTAGTGTCGGGACAGGAGATAACTATGGCTACACCTTC. Residues: CASSVGTGDNYGYTF.

The chain links TRBV6-5 to TRBJ2-3, with D possibly being TRBD2 (6 bases). Germline values: CDR1 MNHEY, CDR2 SVGAGI. V was clipped by 5 bases and J by 6 bases, with 18 bases between them. The CDR3 has 15 amino acids. The CDR3 coding sequence is TGTGCCAGCAGTACGACGGAGGGGCGGCGGGATACGCAGTATTTT. This encodes CASSTTEGRRDTQYF.

The chain combines TRBV29-1 with TRBJ2-7; 7 nucleotides line up with TRBD2. There are 13 residues in the CDR3. Germline-derived CDR1 and CDR2 are SQVTM and ANQGSEA. The J segment lost 1 base and the V segment lost 7 bases, leaving 7 bases of the junction unmatched. Here the CDR3 reads CSGGGGVSYEQYF. CDR3 in DNA: TGCAGCGGTGGGGGGGGTGTTTCCTACGAGCAGTACTTC.

This chain connects TRBV24-1 to TRBJ1-1; perhaps TRBD1 as D (6 bases). This CDR3 is built from 13 residues. Trimming took 2 bases from V and 7 from J, leaving 10 bases between them. Germline V gene data show CDR1 as KGHDR and CDR2 as SFDVKD. DNA of the CDR3: TGTGCCACCAGTGATTCCGGACAGAGTGAAGCTTTCTTT. Protein sequence: CATSDSGQSEAFF.

V gene TRBV4-1 combines with J gene TRBJ1-5; TRBD1 might be the D (5 bases). The V end lost 1 base, the J end lost 5 bases, and 12 bases lay between the germline ends. Germline V gene lookup returns CDR1 MGHRA and CDR2 YSYEKL. This CDR3 has 15 residues. The chain's CDR3 is CASSQAGQRDQPQHF. Here the CDR3 DNA reads TGCGCCAGCAGCCAAGCCGGACAAAGGGATCAGCCCCAGCATTTT.

This chain joins TRBV5-1 and TRBJ2-3; D gene ambiguous. The CDR3 contains 14 residues. V dropped 0 bases and J dropped 4 bases, with 9 bases sitting between them. CDR1 and CDR2 from the germline V gene are SGHRS and YFSETQ. CDR3 loop: CASSLGQSADTQYF. The CDR3 coding sequence is TGCGCCAGCAGCTTGGGGCAGAGCGCAGATACGCAGTATTTT.